A selection of T cell receptor beta chains follows, all from one sample in a study of cytomegalovirus exposure and HLA in healthy donors. Data came from immunoSEQ multiplex PCR; TCRdb stores just in-frame clones and leaves some out. The data hold some 140,000 clones, with 84% observed a single time. The sequencing sample was made of PBMCs. Receptor source: a woman aged 25 to 39 in good health and CMV-seronegative. Both conserved end residues are part of each CDR3. The order of the fields is CDR3 DNA, CDR3 protein, D gene, J gene, clone size, V gene. The D gene is left open where the match is weak. Size is stated for part of the rows, as once, few or many counts, or as a class when the clone is expanded.

TGTGCCAGCGGTAAGGGACAGGCCTTC,CASGKGQAF,TRBD1,TRBJ2-7,-,TRBV2
TGTGCCAGCAGCTCGAAGAAGGACAGGGGCTCCTACGAGCAGTACTTC,CASSSKKDRGSYEQYF,TRBD1,TRBJ2-7,-,TRBV11-3
TGTGCCAGCAGTTACAGGGGCGGAGTGCGCGATTCACCCCTCCACTTT,CASSYRGGVRDSPLHF,TRBD1,TRBJ1-6,-,TRBV2
TGTGCCAGCAGCCTTCCGGGACAGGGGTATGGCTACACCTTC,CASSLPGQGYGYTF,TRBD1,TRBJ1-2,-,TRBV5-4
TGTGCCAGCACCACAAACAGGGGGTCTTTTAGTCAGCCCCAGCATTTT,CASTTNRGSFSQPQHF,TRBD1,TRBJ1-5,-,TRBV6-6
TGTGCCAGCAGCCGAACCAGTGACGGGGAGCTGTTTTTT,CASSRTSDGELFF,-,TRBJ2-2,once,TRBV7-3
TGTGCCATCGGGAGCAGAGCCTACGAGCAGTACTTC,CAIGSRAYEQYF,-,TRBJ2-7,-,TRBV6-5
TGTGCCAGCAGTTTTGGCGGGGGTGGCACCGGGGAGCTGTTTTTT,CASSFGGGGTGELFF,TRBD2,TRBJ2-2,-,TRBV28
TGTGCCATCAGTCTAGCGGGGGGGCCAGATGAGCAGTTCTTC,CAISLAGGPDEQFF,TRBD2,TRBJ2-1,-,TRBV10-3
TGTGCCAGCAGCGTTACACAGGGGATCTCCTACAATGAGCAGTTCTTC,CASSVTQGISYNEQFF,TRBD1,TRBJ2-1,-,TRBV9
TGTGCCAGCAGCTTAGCGTACAGGGCCGAGCAGTACTTC,CASSLAYRAEQYF,-,TRBJ2-7,-,TRBV7-8
TGTGCCAGCAGCGGCAGGGGGCGCAATGAGCAGTTCTTC,CASSGRGRNEQFF,TRBD1,TRBJ2-1,-,TRBV14
TGTGCCAGCCAGAGGGCCCTAGCGGGCTACGAGCAGTACTTC,CASQRALAGYEQYF,TRBD2,TRBJ2-7,-,TRBV2
TGTGCCAGCAGTTACTCCGGGAACTATGGCTACACCTTC,CASSYSGNYGYTF,-,TRBJ1-2,-,TRBV6-5
TGTGCCAGCAGCCGATCGACTAGCGGGGGATTCGAGACCCAGTACTTC,CASSRSTSGGFETQYF,TRBD2,TRBJ2-5,-,TRBV11-2
TGTGCCAGCAGCTTAGTGGCAGGGGGCCTCGACACTGAAGCTTTCTTT,CASSLVAGGLDTEAFF,TRBD1,TRBJ1-1,-,TRBV7-2
TGTGCCAGCTCCGCCCTCCAAGGGGGAGGGCGGAACGAGCAGTACTTC,CASSALQGGGRNEQYF,-,TRBJ2-7,-,TRBV18
TGTGCCAGTAGTATCGGGCCGACCCCAGGGTACGAGCAGTACTTC,CASSIGPTPGYEQYF,-,TRBJ2-7,-,TRBV19
TGTGCCAGCAGCTTTCAACCGGGACAGGGTATCAACGAGCAGTACTTC,CASSFQPGQGINEQYF,TRBD1,TRBJ2-7,-,TRBV13
TGCAGTGCAACAGACTACGAGCAGTACTTC,CSATDYEQYF,-,TRBJ2-7,-,TRBV20-1
TGCGCCAGCAGCCGCCGACTAGCGGGGGGTGTCGATGAGCAGTTCTTC,CASSRRLAGGVDEQFF,TRBD2,TRBJ2-1,few,TRBV4-3
TGTGCCAGCAGCCAAGAACTAGCCGTAGATACGCAGTATTTT,CASSQELAVDTQYF,-,TRBJ2-3,-,TRBV4-2
TGCGCCAGCAGCGCAGGGACAGGGGGAATCCCTGAAGCTTTCTTT,CASSAGTGGIPEAFF,TRBD1,TRBJ1-1,-,TRBV5-1
TGTGCCAGCAGCCTTAGACAGACTAATCAGCCCCAGCATTTT,CASSLRQTNQPQHF,-,TRBJ1-5,few,TRBV7-2
TGTGCCAGTAGTCGGACACAGGCATCTGGAAACACCATATATTTT,CASSRTQASGNTIYF,-,TRBJ1-3,few,TRBV19
TGTGCCAGCAGTTACTCCACAGGGGGCGATGGCTACACCTTC,CASSYSTGGDGYTF,TRBD1,TRBJ1-2,-,TRBV6-5
TGTGCCAGCAGCGTAAGGGACAGAGAACGCTATGGCTACACCTTC,CASSVRDRERYGYTF,TRBD1,TRBJ1-2,-,TRBV9
TGTGCCAGCAGCGAAGAGGGACAGGGGGTCTTTGGCTACACCTTC,CASSEEGQGVFGYTF,TRBD1,TRBJ1-2,-,TRBV2
TGTGCCAGCAGACGAACAGGGGGTTACTCCCACGAGCAGTACTTC,CASRRTGGYSHEQYF,TRBD1,TRBJ2-7,once,TRBV5-6
TGTGCCAGCAGCCAATCCAGGGACTATAATTCACCCCTCCACTTT,CASSQSRDYNSPLHF,-,TRBJ1-6,few,TRBV7-8
TGTGCCAGTAGCTTCGACAGGTACACTGAAGCTTTCTTT,CASSFDRYTEAFF,-,TRBJ1-1,-,TRBV19
TGTGCCAGCAGCCCCAGGACAGATTATCAAGAGACCCAGTACTTC,CASSPRTDYQETQYF,-,TRBJ2-5,-,TRBV7-6
TGTGCCTGCCAGAAAGCTGAAGCTTTCTTT,CACQKAEAFF,-,TRBJ1-1,-,TRBV30
TGTGCCAGCAAGGATCAGACAAACAACTATGGCTACACCTTC,CASKDQTNNYGYTF,-,TRBJ1-2,-,TRBV2
TGCGCCAGCAGCCTTTCGGATTCACCCCTCCACTTT,CASSLSDSPLHF,-,TRBJ1-6,-,TRBV4-1
TGTGCCAGCAGTCGGGACTTGACCTACGAGCAGTACTTC,CASSRDLTYEQYF,-,TRBJ2-7,-,TRBV14
TGCGCCAGCAGCCCTAATAACAGGGGGACCTCTGGAAACACCATATATTTT,CASSPNNRGTSGNTIYF,TRBD1,TRBJ1-3,-,TRBV4-1
TGTGCCAGGGGTCCGGGGGGCCGCGAGACCCAGTACTTC,CARGPGGRETQYF,-,TRBJ2-5,-,TRBV25-1
TGTGCCAGCAGCCTTAGGGACAGGGCGGGAGCTGGAAACACCATATATTTT,CASSLRDRAGAGNTIYF,TRBD1,TRBJ1-3,-,TRBV7-8
TGTGCCAGTAGTATTAGGCAGAGGCACGGCGGAAACACCATATATTTT,CASSIRQRHGGNTIYF,-,TRBJ1-3,-,TRBV19
TGCAGGGGCCCTACACCCTCAGATACGCAGTATTTT,CRGPTPSDTQYF,-,TRBJ2-3,-,TRBV29-1
TGTGCCTGGACGACAGGATCGAACACTGAAGCTTTCTTT,CAWTTGSNTEAFF,-,TRBJ1-1,once,TRBV30